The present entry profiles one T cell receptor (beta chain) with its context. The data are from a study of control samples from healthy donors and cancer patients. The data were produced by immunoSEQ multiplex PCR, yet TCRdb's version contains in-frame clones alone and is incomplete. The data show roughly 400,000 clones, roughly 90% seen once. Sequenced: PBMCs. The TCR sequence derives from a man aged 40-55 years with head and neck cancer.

The CDR3 is CASSLRTAARGTEAFF. The CDR3 DNA sequence: TGTGCCAGCAGCTTAAGGACAGCAGCTCGGGGCACTGAAGCTTTCTTT. This chain links TRBV7-9 with TRBJ1-1, with TRBD1 as a possible D gene (6 bases). This CDR3 comprises 16 residues. Trimming cost V 2 bases and J 4 bases, with 17 bases left between them. Germline CDR1 is SEHNR and CDR2 is FQNEAQ (reference sequence).